The 10 T cell receptor beta chains reported below all come from one sample, sequenced in a study of blood T cell repertoires in COVID-19. The data were produced by immunoSEQ multiplex PCR, yet TCRdb's version contains in-frame clones alone and is incomplete. The table records 280,000 or so clones, 80% to 90% of them present only once. The sequencing sample was made of peripheral blood. These receptors all come from a woman in her fifties or sixties who had recovered from COVID-19.

The chain carries TRBV27 and TRBJ1-4; no clear D. Germline V gene sequence: CDR1 MNHEY, CDR2 SMNVEV (reference sequence). The CDR3 sequence is 14 residues long. The V end was cut by 4 bases, the J end by 6 bases, with 12 bases between. In DNA, the CDR3 is TGTGCCAGCAGTTCCCGGAGCGGTCATGAAAAACTGTTTTTT. Amino acids: CASSSRSGHEKLFF.

The chain has TRBV10-3 and TRBJ2-2; D possibly corresponds to TRBD1 (5 bases). Germline loops: CDR1 ENHRY, CDR2 SYGVKD. The V end lost 2 bases, the J end lost 4 bases, and 8 bases lay between the germline ends. The CDR3 loop spans 14 amino acids. The CDR3 spells CAISEDRPTGELFF. CDR3 DNA sequence: TGTGCCATCAGTGAGGACAGACCCACCGGGGAGCTGTTTTTT.

This chain connects TRBV6-5 to TRBJ1-1; D gene unclear. This CDR3 spans 14 amino acids. The V gene lost 2 bases and the J gene lost 1 base, with 8 bases spanning the gap. Looked up from germline, CDR1 is MNHEY and CDR2 is SVGAGI. CDR3 amino acids: CASSYPEANTEAFF. DNA for the CDR3: TGTGCCAGCAGTTACCCCGAGGCGAACACTGAAGCTTTCTTT.

The J gene is TRBJ2-7, the V gene TRBV7-6; D gene unclear. Germline CDR1 SGHVS, CDR2 FNYEAQ. V was pared by 3 bases and J by 3 bases, with 3 bases between. CDR3 size: 11 residues. The CDR3 region is CASSFNYEQYF. For the CDR3, the DNA is TGTGCCAGCAGCTTTAACTACGAGCAGTACTTC.

The chain is built from TRBV30 and TRBJ2-5, with D perhaps matching TRBD2 (6 bases). V was shortened by 0 bases and J by 5 bases, with 10 bases between the two germline ends. Germline assignment: CDR1 GTSNPN and CDR2 SVGIG (reference sequence). The CDR3 runs to 13 residues. CDR3 in DNA: TGTGCCTGGAGTGTAACCGGAGGGGAGACCCAGTACTTC. This translates into CAWSVTGGETQYF.

The J gene is TRBJ1-5, the V gene TRBV24-1; 8 nucleotides line up with TRBD1. Trimming at V came to 4 bases and at J to 12 bases, leaving 7 bases not matched to a gene. The germline V gene has CDR1 KGHDR and CDR2 SFDVKD. This CDR3 contains 13 residues. The CDR3 sequence is CATSDPGQGLQHF. The CDR3 nucleotides are TGTGCCACCAGTGACCCCGGACAGGGTCTCCAGCATTTT.

The gene calls are TRBV3-1 (or the pseudogene TRBV3-2) and TRBJ2-7, with 8 bases matching TRBD1. Germline CDR1 and CDR2: LGHDT and YNNKEL (reference sequence). Trimming cost V 1 base and J 6 bases; bases outside gene matches: 8. The length of the CDR3 is 15 residues. CDR3 sequence reads: CASSQVDGTGFEQYF. CDR3 nucleotide sequence: TGTGCCAGCAGCCAAGTTGATGGGACAGGTTTCGAGCAGTACTTC.

This clone has a single count. This chain joins TRBV6-5 and TRBJ2-5, with TRBD2 matching 8 bases. This CDR3 contains 15 residues. V lost 8 bases and J lost 2; bases outside the gene matches: 10. The V gene's germline CDR1 is MNHEY and CDR2 SVGAGI. CDR3 DNA: TGTGCCAGCGGTAGCGGGATGCACACTCAAGAGACCCAGTACTTC. Translating gives CASGSGMHTQETQYF.

This clone was seen only once. The chain recombines TRBV5-1 with TRBJ2-4; D gene uncertain. Looked up from germline, CDR1 is SGHRS and CDR2 is YFSETQ. This CDR3 is built from 18 residues. V lost 4 bases and J 1 base, leaving 21 bases between the germline ends. The CDR3 here is CASSTQIHGWWAKNIQYF. As DNA, the CDR3 is TGCGCCAGCAGCACTCAAATTCACGGGTGGTGGGCCAAAAACATTCAGTACTTC. The full variable domain, in which reference TRBV5-1 and TRBJ2-4 provide the parts outside the CDR3, is KAGVTQTPRYLIKTRGQQVTLSCSPISGHRSVSWYQQTPGQGLQFLFEYFSETQRNKGNFPGRFSGRQFSNSRSEMNVSTLELGDSALYLCASSTQIHGWWAKNIQYFGAGTRLSVL.

J is TRBJ2-7 and V is TRBV5-4; 7 nucleotides match TRBD1. With 4 bases clipped from V and 6 bases from J, the junction kept 10 bases outside the gene matches. CDR3 size: 14 residues. CDR1 and CDR2 from the germline V gene are SGHNT and YYREEE (reference sequence). This CDR3 reads CASSQSTGSGEQYF. CDR3 sequence (DNA): TGTGCCAGCAGCCAGTCGACAGGGTCGGGCGAGCAGTACTTC.